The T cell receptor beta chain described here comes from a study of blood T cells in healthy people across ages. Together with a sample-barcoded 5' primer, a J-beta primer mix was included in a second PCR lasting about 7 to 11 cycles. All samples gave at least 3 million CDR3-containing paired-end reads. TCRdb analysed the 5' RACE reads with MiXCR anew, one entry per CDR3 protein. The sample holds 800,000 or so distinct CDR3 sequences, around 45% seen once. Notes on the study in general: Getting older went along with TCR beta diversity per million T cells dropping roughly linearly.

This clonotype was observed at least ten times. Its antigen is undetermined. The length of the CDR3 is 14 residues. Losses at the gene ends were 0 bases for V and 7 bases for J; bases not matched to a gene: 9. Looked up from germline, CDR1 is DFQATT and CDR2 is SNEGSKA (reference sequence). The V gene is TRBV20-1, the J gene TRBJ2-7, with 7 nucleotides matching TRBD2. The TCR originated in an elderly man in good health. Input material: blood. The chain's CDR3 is CSARDGGGLEEQYF. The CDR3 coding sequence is TGCAGTGCTAGAGACGGGGGAGGGCTTGAAGAGCAGTACTTC.